These 23 T cell receptor beta chains were sequenced from one sample in a study of regulatory T cells in long-lasting Graves disease. Time point meaning: newly diagnosed GD, antithyroid drugs for less than 3 months. RNA isolated from PBMCs was used to make the TCR library. The authors built TCR beta libraries using iRepertoire HTBI primers and Arm-PCR of CDR3 regions. A single record per CDR3 protein comes from TCRdb applying MiXCR to the multiplex PCR reads. This sample yields around 500,000 distinct CDR3 sequences, of which roughly 13% are seen a single time; 8.5% to 10% belongs to the top ten. These data are also associated with another study on T cells in Graves' hyperthyroidism and ophthalmopathy.

This specimen consisted of peripheral blood mononuclear cells (PBMCs), obtained at new diagnosis, from a patient treated with antithyroid drugs. These receptors all come from a man aged 30 to 39 with Graves disease.

The rearrangement uses TRBV20-1 and TRBJ1-4; TRBD1 matches 10 bases. The trim removed 5 bases at V and 6 bases at J, leaving 6 bases unmatched. The CDR3 runs to 14 residues. Germline loops: CDR1 DFQATT, CDR2 SNEGSKA (reference sequence). The CDR3 sequence: CSAYSGTGDEKLFF. The CDR3 DNA follows: TGCAGTGCTTACTCCGGGACAGGGGATGAAAAACTGTTTTTT.

This chain joins TRBV3-1 and TRBJ1-6, with D uncertain. The CDR3 is made up of 15 amino acids. Between the trimmed V and J ends, which lost 0 bases and 7 bases, there was a span of 10 bases. Germline CDR1 is LGHDT and CDR2 is YNNKEL (reference sequence). The CDR3 region is CASSQEGYLNSPLHF. The CDR3 coding sequence is TGTGCCAGCAGCCAAGAGGGCTACTTGAATTCACCCCTCCACTTT.

Only one count was recorded for this clonotype. This chain uses TRBV6-5 with TRBJ2-7; D is ambiguous. CDR1 and CDR2 (germline): MNHEY, SVGAGI. V lost 4 bases, J lost 4 bases, and 8 bases lay in between. The CDR3 consists of 12 residues. CDR3 in amino acids: CASSFPEYEQYF. Written as DNA, the CDR3 is TGTGCCAGCAGTTTCCCGGAATACGAGCAGTACTTC.

This clonotype was counted many times. The rearrangement joins TRBV24-1 to TRBJ2-1; D is unclear. Trimming shortened V by 4 bases and J by 7 bases, and 13 bases separated the two germline ends. The CDR3 is 14 residues long. CDR1 KGHDR and CDR2 SFDVKD come from the germline V gene. CDR3 DNA sequence: TGTGCCACCAGTGACCCCGGACGGAAGAATGAGCAGTTCTTC. Its protein is CATSDPGRKNEQFF.

The rearrangement uses TRBV20-1 and TRBJ2-1; D is unresolved. V lost 6 bases and J lost 3, with 12 bases in between. CDR1 and CDR2 from the germline V gene are DFQATT and SNEGSKA (reference sequence). CDR3 length: 13 amino acids. The CDR3 DNA follows: TGCAGTGCCGCCATTTTAATCTACAATGAGCAGTTCTTC. Translating gives CSAAILIYNEQFF.

This clonotype was counted at least ten times. The chain carries TRBV7-9 and TRBJ1-2; D perhaps matches TRBD1 (6 bases). CDR1 is SEHNR, CDR2 FQNEAQ, per germline (reference sequence). CDR3 size: 16 residues. The V and J ends lost 5 bases and 5 bases respectively, with 21 bases between them. The CDR3 protein is CASSQGHQTNAYGYTF. The CDR3 coding sequence is TGTGCCAGCAGCCAGGGACACCAGACCAACGCTTATGGCTACACCTTC.

This clonotype was picked up many times. The chain recombines TRBV2 with TRBJ1-1; D ambiguous. This CDR3 is built from 10 residues. With 11 bases removed from V and 10 bases from J, the gap between germline ends came to 14 bases. Per germline, CDR1 SNHLY and CDR2 FYNNEI. The CDR3 bases are TGTGCCGCGGGAACCCAAGGAGCTTTCTTT. Translated, it gives CAAGTQGAFF.

This chain joins TRBV30 and TRBJ2-2, with unresolved D. With 4 bases removed from V and 7 bases from J, the gap between germline ends came to 7 bases. This CDR3 spans 11 amino acids. Germline values: CDR1 GTSNPN, CDR2 SVGIG (reference sequence). The CDR3 DNA is TGTGCCTGGACCTTGCACGGGGAGCTGTTTTTT. Its translation: CAWTLHGELFF.

This clonotype was counted many times. CDR3 coding DNA: TGTGCCAGCAGACCTATCACCGGGGAGCTGTTTTTT. Protein sequence: CASRPITGELFF. The V gene is TRBV12-3 or TRBV12-4, the J gene TRBJ2-2; unclear D gene. Trimming removed 6 bases from V and 4 bases from J, with 6 bases in between. CDR3 size: 12 residues.

This clonotype was picked up many times. The chain employs TRBV7-2 and TRBJ1-4; TRBD1 might be the D (5 bases). V dropped 5 bases and J dropped 8 bases, with 18 bases sitting between them. This CDR3 comprises 15 residues. Germline V gene data show CDR1 as SGHTA and CDR2 as FQGNSA. As DNA, the CDR3 is TGTGCCAGCAGCCGTGGCGTCGGAGGGGAGGAAAAACTGTTTTTT. Its translation is CASSRGVGGEEKLFF.

This clonotype was detected many times. This chain links TRBV25-1 with TRBJ2-7, with a weak D call TRBD1 (5 bases). CDR1 and CDR2 from the germline V gene are MGHDK and SYGVNS. V was clipped by 5 bases and J by 5 bases, with 13 bases between them. CDR3 length: 13 residues. In DNA form, the CDR3 reads TGTGCCAGCAGTTTGGGCAGGGTCAACGAGCAGTACTTC. This translates into CASSLGRVNEQYF.

At least ten counts were recorded for this clonotype. This chain connects TRBV5-1 to TRBJ2-4, with 8 bases lining up with TRBD1. Trimming cost V 6 bases and J 6 bases; bases outside gene matches: 11. CDR3 length: 15 residues. Germline V lookup: CDR1 SGHRS, CDR2 YFSETQ. The CDR3 nucleotides are TGCGCCAGCAATCCCGGAGGACAGGGAGGAAACATTCAGTACTTC. Its translation is CASNPGGQGGNIQYF.

The chain recombines TRBV5-1 with TRBJ2-5; D might be TRBD2 (5 bases). V was clipped by 1 base and J by 1 base, with 11 bases between them. Per germline, CDR1 SGHRS and CDR2 YFSETQ. The CDR3 has 15 residues. The DNA for the CDR3 is TGCGCCAGCAGCTTGTGGGTGGGAGTCCAAGAGACCCAGTACTTC. Its protein is CASSLWVGVQETQYF. Combining the CDR3 with reference TRBV5-1 and TRBJ2-5 gives the whole variable domain KAGVTQTPRYLIKTRGQQVTLSCSPISGHRSVSWYQQTPGQGLQFLFEYFSETQRNKGNFPGRFSGRQFSNSRSEMNVSTLELGDSALYLCASSLWVGVQETQYFGPGTRLLVL.

This clonotype was observed at least ten times. The rearrangement joins TRBV20-1 to TRBJ2-5; 8 bases are a match to TRBD2. Germline values: CDR1 DFQATT, CDR2 SNEGSKA (reference sequence). V was clipped by 6 bases and J by 5 bases; unmatched bases: 8. The length of the CDR3 is 13 residues. This chain's CDR3 is CSAGGEAGETQYF. DNA of the CDR3: TGCAGTGCCGGGGGGGAGGCGGGGGAGACCCAGTACTTC.

This clonotype was detected a few times. The V and J genes are TRBV29-1 and TRBJ2-7, with a possible D match to TRBD1 (6 bases). The CDR3 covers 13 residues. Germline V gene lookup returns CDR1 SQVTM and CDR2 ANQGSEA. The ends were cut back, 6 bases at V and 2 bases at J, with 14 bases in the middle. The CDR3 reads CSVLDRTPYEQYF. CDR3 bases: TGCAGCGTCCTCGACAGGACCCCCTACGAGCAGTACTTC.

As to this clonotype: A much more abundant neighbour one base away suggests this may be a read error. V usage is TRBV20-1 and J usage is TRBJ2-5; possible D gene TRBD2, 5 bases. The CDR3 loop spans 17 amino acids. Per germline, CDR1 DFQATT and CDR2 SNEGSKA (reference sequence). Trimming took 3 bases from V and 9 from J, leaving 29 bases between them. The CDR3 DNA reads as TGCAGTGCTAGCCCCATATCCGTAGAGCGGTTCGGCGGAGCCCAGTACTTC. Translation: CSASPISVERFGGAQYF.

The J gene is TRBJ2-7, the V gene TRBV28, with a possible D match to TRBD1 (5 bases). Trimming removed 1 base at V and 1 base at J, with 11 bases between. CDR3 length equals 15 residues. The germline V gene has CDR1 MDHEN and CDR2 SYDVKM. CDR3 sequence: CASSLFTQGSYEQYF. The DNA for the CDR3 is TGTGCCAGCAGTTTATTTACCCAGGGTTCCTACGAGCAGTACTTC.

V is TRBV9 and J is TRBJ1-1; D perhaps matches TRBD1 (5 bases). This CDR3 region has 15 residues. V lost 0 bases, J lost 1 base, and 10 bases lay in between. Germline CDR1 and CDR2: SGDLS and YYNGEE. CDR3 sequence: CASSVVGGWNTEAFF. In nucleotides, the CDR3 is TGTGCCAGCAGCGTAGTGGGGGGATGGAACACTGAAGCTTTCTTT.

This clonotype has at least ten counts. The V gene is TRBV12-3 or TRBV12-4, the J gene TRBJ2-5; 7 bases fit TRBD2. The length of the CDR3 is 14 residues. The ends lost 6 bases at V and 5 bases at J; junction bases unmatched: 9. DNA for the CDR3: TGTGCCAGCAGCCTAGCGGTGGGTGGGGAGACCCAGTACTTC. This encodes CASSLAVGGETQYF.

This clonotype was seen a handful of times. The rearrangement links TRBV9 to TRBJ2-2; the D gene is possibly TRBD2 (6 bases). V lost 3 bases, J lost 5 bases, and 14 bases lay in between. The length of the CDR3 is 15 residues. The germline gives CDR1 SGDLS, CDR2 YYNGEE. The DNA for the CDR3 is TGTGCCAGCAGCGCCCGACTAGTATCAACCGGGGAGCTGTTTTTT. Amino acids: CASSARLVSTGELFF.

This rearrangement joins TRBV20-1 to TRBJ2-7, with D unclear. Germline V lookup: CDR1 DFQATT, CDR2 SNEGSKA (reference sequence). The germline V and J ends were trimmed by 4 bases and 3 bases, with 16 bases remaining between them. The CDR3 length is 14 residues. The CDR3 loop reads CSATPFTGDYEQYF. The DNA for the CDR3 is TGCAGTGCTACCCCCTTCACTGGGGACTACGAGCAGTACTTC.

V usage is TRBV20-1 and J usage is TRBJ2-1; D unresolved. The germline V gene has CDR1 DFQATT and CDR2 SNEGSKA (reference sequence). V gave up 6 bases and J gave up 9 bases, with 21 bases separating them. This CDR3 is 14 amino acids long. In DNA, the CDR3 is TGCAGTGCGCGGACCGGGCCACAGATGGGTGAGCAGTTCTTC. It yields the protein CSARTGPQMGEQFF.

This clonotype came up many times. The chain links TRBV12-3 or TRBV12-4 to TRBJ1-1; D perhaps matches TRBD1 (5 bases). V shed 7 bases and J shed 1 base, with 13 bases lying between them. This CDR3 has 14 amino acids. CDR3 in DNA: TGTGCCAGCACCCTGGGACTCCAGAACACTGAAGCTTTCTTT. This translates into CASTLGLQNTEAFF.